This T cell receptor beta chain was observed in a study of blood T cells in healthy people across ages. For this clonotype: Antigen specificity is unknown.

The germline V gene encodes CDR1 SEHNR and CDR2 FQNEAQ (reference sequence). V was shortened by 7 bases and J by 2 bases, with 20 bases between the two germline ends. This CDR3 is built from 17 residues. Together with a sample-barcoded 5' primer, a J-beta primer mix was included in a second PCR lasting about 7 to 12 cycles. All cDNA molecules were each tagged by a template-switch adaptor with 12 random nucleotides. Per-sample output comprised a minimum of 2.5 million paired-end reads containing CDR3. TCRdb itself ran the 5' RACE reads through MiXCR, one entry per CDR3 protein. The table includes 1 million to 1.2 million distinct CDR3 sequences, less than 45% detected once. Findings and caveats of the study: Without sorted subsets, naive and antigen-experienced compartments could not be conclusively compared.

The TCR was taken from a man in his late teens or twenties in good health. The V call is TRBV7-9, the J call TRBJ1-4; unclear D gene. Sequenced material: blood. CDR3 region: CASTVGYPWSTNEKLFF. Written as DNA, the CDR3 is TGTGCCAGCACCGTGGGGTACCCATGGTCCACTAATGAAAAACTGTTTTTT.